This record covers a single T cell receptor beta chain. The antigen is undetermined. The V gene's germline CDR1 is MNHNY and CDR2 SVGAGI (reference sequence). Trimming cost V 11 bases and J 1 base; bases outside gene matches: 6. This CDR3 region has 14 residues. The record originates from a study of glioma-infiltrating T cells after dendritic cell vaccination. Input was approximately 2.2 ug genomic DNA, or all available if less. Amplification used 60 V beta primers and 13 J beta primers. Using immunoSEQ multiplex PCR, the repertoire was profiled, and TCRdb retains in-frame clones only, with some absent. Of 60,000 to 70,000 clones listed, 82% are singletons. The study's findings and limits: Higher TCR clonality did not directly relate to longer survival.

The chain has TRBV6-6 and TRBJ2-7; 12 nucleotides agree with TRBD1. The sample in question was blood, obtained before dendritic cell vaccination. This receptor was identified in a human donor with glioblastoma. The CDR3 nucleotides are TGTGCCTGCTGGGGACAGGGGGCGTCCTACGAGCAGTACTTC. This gives the protein CACWGQGASYEQYF.